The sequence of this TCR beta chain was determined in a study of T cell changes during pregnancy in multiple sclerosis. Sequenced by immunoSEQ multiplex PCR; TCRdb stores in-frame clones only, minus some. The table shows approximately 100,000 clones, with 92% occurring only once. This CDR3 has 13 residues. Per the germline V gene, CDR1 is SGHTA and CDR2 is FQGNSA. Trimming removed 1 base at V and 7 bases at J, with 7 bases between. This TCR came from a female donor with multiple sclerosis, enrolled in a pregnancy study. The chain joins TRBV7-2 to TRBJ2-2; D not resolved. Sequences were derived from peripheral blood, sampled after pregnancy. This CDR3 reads CASSLGRSGELFF. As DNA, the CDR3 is TGTGCCAGCAGCTTAGGACGGAGCGGGGAGCTGTTTTTT.